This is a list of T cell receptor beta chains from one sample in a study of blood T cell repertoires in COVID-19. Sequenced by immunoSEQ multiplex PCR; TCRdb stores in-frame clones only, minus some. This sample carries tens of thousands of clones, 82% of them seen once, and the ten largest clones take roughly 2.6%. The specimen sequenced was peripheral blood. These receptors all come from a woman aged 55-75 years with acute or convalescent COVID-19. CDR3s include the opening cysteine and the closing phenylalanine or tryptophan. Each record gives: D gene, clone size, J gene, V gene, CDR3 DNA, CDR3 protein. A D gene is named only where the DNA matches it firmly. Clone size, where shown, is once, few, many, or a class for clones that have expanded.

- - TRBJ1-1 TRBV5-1 TGCGCCAGCAGCTTCGGTTTTGACACTGAAGCTTTCTTT CASSFGFDTEAFF
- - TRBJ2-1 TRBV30 TGTGCCTGGAGTGTACAATCAGGGAATCGGAATGAGCAGTTCTTC CAWSVQSGNRNEQFF
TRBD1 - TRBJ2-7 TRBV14 TGTGCCAGCAGCCGTGGACAGGGGCTGTACGAGCAGTACTTC CASSRGQGLYEQYF
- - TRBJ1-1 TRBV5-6 TGTGCCAGCAGCCCCGGAGGGAGGAGCCACATGAACACTGAAGCTTTCTTT CASSPGGRSHMNTEAFF
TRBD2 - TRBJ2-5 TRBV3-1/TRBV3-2 TGTGCCAGCAGCACTCGACCCAGCGGGGGGCAAGAGACCCAGTACTTC CASSTRPSGGQETQYF
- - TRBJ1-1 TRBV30 TGTGCCTGGAGTGTACTGCGGGAAACTGAAGCTTTCTTT CAWSVLRETEAFF
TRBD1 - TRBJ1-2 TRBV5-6 TGTGCCAGCAGCTCGGCGGGACAGGGGGCGATAGACTATGGCTACACCTTC CASSSAGQGAIDYGYTF
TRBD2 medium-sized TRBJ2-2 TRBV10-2 TGCGCCAGCACTCTGGGACTAGCGGGAGTTACCGGGGAGCTGTTTTTT CASTLGLAGVTGELFF
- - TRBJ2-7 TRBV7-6 TGTGCCAGCAGCTTAGCGTACAGCGGGACAAGCGAGCAGTACTTC CASSLAYSGTSEQYF
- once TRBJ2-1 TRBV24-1 TGTGCCACCAGTCCGGGAGTCTCCTACAATGAGCAGTTCTTC CATSPGVSYNEQFF
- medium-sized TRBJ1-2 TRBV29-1 TGCAGCGCCATGGAGGGTCCGGCGCTCACCTTC CSAMEGPALTF
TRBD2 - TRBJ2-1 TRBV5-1 TGCGCCAGCAGCTTGCGACTAGCGAGCTACAATGAGCAGTTCTTC CASSLRLASYNEQFF
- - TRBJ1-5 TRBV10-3 TGTGCCATCAGTGATGCGGGGAGGGACCAGCCCCAGCATTTT CAISDAGRDQPQHF
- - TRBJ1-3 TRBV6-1 TGTGCCAGCAGTGTCGTCGGGGGGCACTCTGGAAACACCATATATTTT CASSVVGGHSGNTIYF
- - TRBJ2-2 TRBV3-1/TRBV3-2 TGTGCCAGCAGCCACATAGGGGTCTTGAACACCGGGGAGCTGTTTTTT CASSHIGVLNTGELFF
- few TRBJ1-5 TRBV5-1 TGCGCCAGCAGCTTGGAGGAGGGAGGTAGTCAGCCCCAGCATTTT CASSLEEGGSQPQHF